This T cell receptor beta chain was retrieved from a study of blood T cell repertoires in COVID-19. This clone was found once. V was clipped by 8 bases and J by 3 bases; unmatched bases: 13. The CDR3 runs 15 residues. Germline V gene data show CDR1 as SNHLY and CDR2 as FYNNEI. The study drew participants aged about 18 to 89 years from about two dozen US areas. Clones were sequenced by immunoSEQ multiplex PCR, and TCRdb holds only the in-frame ones, with some missing. The sample has around 250,000 clones; 70% to 90% are singletons. The sequence came from a woman in her forties or fifties who had recovered from COVID-19. The J gene is TRBJ2-7, the V gene TRBV2; TRBD2 matches 7 bases. Sample: PBMCs or T cells enriched from blood (not recorded which). The CDR3 sequence is CASRRDYGTGYEQYF. The CDR3, as DNA: TGTGCCAGCCGGAGGGACTATGGGACCGGCTACGAGCAGTACTTC.